These 7 T cell receptor beta chains came from one sample sequenced in a study of cytomegalovirus exposure and HLA in healthy donors. PCR used 60 Vbeta primers and 13 Jbeta primers. Only in-frame clones appear in the TCRdb table, and some are missing; sequencing was by immunoSEQ multiplex PCR. The repertoire holds around 150,000 clones, with under 70% as singletons. The sample was PBMCs. The receptor source for this set is a woman in her thirties in good health and CMV-seropositive.

This sequence joins TRBV9 and TRBJ1-6; D possibly corresponds to TRBD1 (5 bases). The germline gives CDR1 SGDLS, CDR2 YYNGEE. The CDR3 runs 14 residues. V gave up 3 bases and J gave up 11 bases, with 15 bases separating them. Here the CDR3 reads CASSGGDLEAPLHF. The CDR3 DNA sequence: TGTGCCAGCAGCGGCGGGGACCTAGAAGCACCCCTCCACTTT.

V usage is TRBV13 and J usage is TRBJ1-1, with 9 bases identical to TRBD1. Germline V lookup: CDR1 PRHDT, CDR2 FYEKMQ (reference sequence). This CDR3 has 15 amino acids. V lost 6 bases and J lost 4; bases outside the gene matches: 9. The CDR3 is CASSIYGTGITEAFF. DNA of the CDR3: TGTGCCAGCAGTATATACGGGACAGGGATCACTGAAGCTTTCTTT. Full variable domain (rest looked up from reference TRBV13 and TRBJ1-1): AAGVIQSPRHLIKEKRETATLKCYPIPRHDTVYWYQQGPGQDPQFLISFYEKMQSDKGSIPDRFSAQQFSDYHSELNMSSLELGDSALYFCASSIYGTGITEAFFGQGTRLTVV.

The V gene is TRBV21-1, the J gene TRBJ2-1; the table gives TRBD2 as D, unverified against the DNA. TRBV21-1 is a known pseudogene. CDR3 length equals 18 residues. CDR3 in amino acids: CASSLPGTSGRSCNEQFF. The CDR3 DNA reads TGTGCCAGCAGCCTTCCCGGGACTAGCGGGAGATCTTGTAATGAGCAGTTCTTC.

The rearrangement joins TRBV9 to TRBJ1-3; D may be TRBD1 (5 bases). This CDR3 is built from 16 residues. Germline values: CDR1 SGDLS, CDR2 YYNGEE. The V end lost 0 bases, the J end lost 4 bases, and 14 bases lay between the germline ends. The CDR3 spells CASSVAPRANGNTIYF. The DNA for the CDR3 is TGTGCCAGCAGCGTAGCTCCCAGGGCTAACGGAAACACCATATATTTT.

In the case of this clone: This CDR3 is also generated by other DNA sequences in the sample. The chain combines TRBV5-1 with TRBJ2-5; D not resolved. Germline-derived CDR1 and CDR2 are SGHRS and YFSETQ. V dropped 7 bases and J dropped 2 bases, with 18 bases sitting between them. The CDR3 is 15 amino acids. The CDR3 sequence: CASAPRFPQQETQYF. CDR3 sequence (DNA): TGCGCCAGCGCTCCGCGATTTCCACAGCAAGAGACCCAGTACTTC.

This chain joins TRBV7-9 and TRBJ2-2, with 7 positions matching TRBD1. V dropped 4 bases and J dropped 4; count of bases not matched to a gene: 9. Germline assignment: CDR1 SEHNR and CDR2 FQNEAQ (reference sequence). This CDR3 is 16 amino acids long. CDR3 nucleotides: TGTGCCAGCAGCTCTCCCGGGGACAGTCTCACCGGGGAGCTGTTTTTT. Translated: CASSSPGDSLTGELFF.

The chain links TRBV5-6 to TRBJ2-5; 8 positions match TRBD2. V lost 5 bases, J lost 2 bases, and 2 bases stayed unmatched. CDR3 length equals 13 residues. Germline V gene lookup returns CDR1 SGHDT and CDR2 YYEEEE. CDR3 DNA sequence: TGTGCCAGCAGTGCGGGGGGACAAGAGACCCAGTACTTC. Its translation: CASSAGGQETQYF.